Sequencing of this T cell receptor beta chain was carried out in a study of blood T cells in healthy people across ages. Study information: About one barcoded beta molecule was captured per two T cells (by template switching).

Sample-barcoded 5' priming and a J-beta primer mix drove a second PCR of roughly 6 to 12 cycles. Each cDNA molecule received a tag from a template-switch adaptor that had 12 random nucleotides. TCRdb re-derived calls from the 5' RACE reads in MiXCR, one entry per CDR3 protein. The data show over 600,000 distinct CDR3 sequences, with less than 60% seen just once and 15% to 20% held by the top ten. The germline V gene has CDR1 SGHDN and CDR2 FVKESK. The CDR3 contains 15 residues. V was pared by 4 bases and J by 0 bases, with 13 bases between. This TCR was sampled from a man older than 75 in good health. Sequencing input: blood. The V and J genes are TRBV14 and TRBJ2-7; TRBD1 or TRBD2 may be the D gene (6 bases each). DNA of the CDR3: TGTGCCAGCAGCCGTTCCCGGGGGCCCTCCTACGAGCAGTACTTC. Residues: CASSRSRGPSYEQYF. The entire variable domain, with the rest obtained from reference TRBV14 and TRBJ2-7, is as follows: EAGVTQFPSHSVIEKGQTVTLRCDPISGHDNLYWYRRVMGKEIKFLLHFVKESKQDESGMPNNRFLAERTGGTYSTLKVQPAELEDSGVYFCASSRSRGPSYEQYFGPGTRLTVT.